The TCR beta chain described here comes from a study of blood T cell repertoires in COVID-19. Study overall: COVID-19 samples, acute and convalescent, were from the United States, Italy and Spain. T cells, B-cell-depleted T cells, or PBMCs supplied cDNA or gDNA.

Authors' data handling: Amplifying reference gene primers gave estimates of nucleated cell counts. Some clones are missing from TCRdb's copy, which holds only in-frame ones; the method was immunoSEQ multiplex PCR. That table is the source of V, J and clone size, and D and trimming were worked out from the DNA. The sample includes 100,000 or so clones, about nine tenths of them seen just once. With 4 bases removed from V and 3 bases from J, the gap between germline ends came to 11 bases. This CDR3 is built from 14 residues. Germline CDR1 reads MGHRA; CDR2 reads YSYEKL. Input material: peripheral blood. This chain joins TRBV4-1 and TRBJ2-3, with a tentative D call TRBD1 (7 bases). This clonotype was sampled from a woman aged 45-65 years in a cohort sampled during active COVID-19. CDR3 nucleotides: TGCGCCAGCAGCCGGACAGGACTAACAGATACGCAGTATTTT. This codes for CASSRTGLTDTQYF.